The T cell receptor (beta chain) under discussion was sequenced for a study of spatial heterogeneity in lung cancer (dated by TCRdb to between 2018 and 2021). A note on the overall study: Beta-chain transcripts were consistently detected in greater numbers than alpha-chain transcripts, which likely reflects a higher abundance of beta-chain transcripts. In the raw uncorrected reads, each unique combination of TCR and UMI appeared on average more than ten times. The study quantitatively compared TCR alpha and beta repertoires across multiple tumor regions, matched nontumor lung and blood in non-small cell lung cancer. The study linked features of the TCR repertoire to counts of nonsynonymous mutations, which were determined by whole-exome sequencing of tumor tissue. Both alpha and beta chains were TCR-sequenced in approximately 220 tumor regions, approximately 67 matched nontumor lung samples and around 50 PBMC samples obtained at surgery.

CDR1 MNHEY and CDR2 SVGAGI are derived from the germline V gene. Its CDR3 holds 14 amino acids, cysteine through phenylalanine. Only CDR3 DNA is held: 42 bases, read in frame from base 1. Germline trimming: 6 bases from V, 7 bases from J; junction bases outside gene matches: 10. This clonotype has ten or more counts. Its antigen is currently not known. Base-call qualities are not available, and no considerably larger clone is one nucleotide away. Results and caveats for the whole study, not just this receptor: Ubiquitous expanded tumor TCRs were detected in blood more often at tumor resection than at routine follow-up. Confirming at a functional level the hypothesis that regional TCRs recognize regional mutations was considered to require additional single-cell paired TCR alpha and beta sequencing.

The time point label on this specimen signifies: sample taken at primary tumor resection. TCR sequencing used whole RNA extracted from tumor and nontumor lung tissue, or from cryopreserved PBMC samples, without cell sorting. The donors were approximately 70 patients from the lung TRACERx cohort who had early-stage, untreated non-small cell lung cancer. Only patients with enough RNA available from two or more tumor regions were chosen for TCR sequencing. The library was obtained by 5' RACE. The run used a NextSeq 500. The TCR library protocol attached a unique molecular identifier to each TCR cDNA molecule to allow correction of PCR and sequencing errors. The study's own analysis went as follows. TCR identification, UMI-based error correction and CDR3 extraction were all carried out with Decombinator tools. Expanded TCRs were defined as those above a frequency of 2 per 1,000, corresponding to the top 1% of the tumor frequency distribution. Each repertoire was subsampled 100 times to 5,000 TCRs, after which Renyi diversity was computed with the R vegan package. To build CDR3 similarity networks, amino acid triplet string-kernel similarity was used, and CDR3s were connected when their pairwise similarity was above 0.82. TCRdb took the public reads, trimmed them with fastp at Q25, ran MiXCR for clone calling and kept in-frame beta chains. Under each unique CDR3 protein, matching rows form one entry showing the most common genes and DNA. TCRdb's processing, not the study's, gives the V and J calls here. The sample contains 15,000 to 20,000 distinct CDR3 sequences, over 20% of them found a single time. The ten biggest clones cover around 20% of the sample.

The receptor's source is a female donor with early-stage non-small cell lung cancer. This material consisted of PBMCs, taken at surgery. The V and J segments used are TRBV6-5 and TRBJ1-2; TRBD1 lines up with 8 middle nucleotides. DNA sequence: TGTGCCAGCAGACCGGACAGGGCCCTCGGTGGCTACACCTTC. This encodes CASRPDRALGGYTF.